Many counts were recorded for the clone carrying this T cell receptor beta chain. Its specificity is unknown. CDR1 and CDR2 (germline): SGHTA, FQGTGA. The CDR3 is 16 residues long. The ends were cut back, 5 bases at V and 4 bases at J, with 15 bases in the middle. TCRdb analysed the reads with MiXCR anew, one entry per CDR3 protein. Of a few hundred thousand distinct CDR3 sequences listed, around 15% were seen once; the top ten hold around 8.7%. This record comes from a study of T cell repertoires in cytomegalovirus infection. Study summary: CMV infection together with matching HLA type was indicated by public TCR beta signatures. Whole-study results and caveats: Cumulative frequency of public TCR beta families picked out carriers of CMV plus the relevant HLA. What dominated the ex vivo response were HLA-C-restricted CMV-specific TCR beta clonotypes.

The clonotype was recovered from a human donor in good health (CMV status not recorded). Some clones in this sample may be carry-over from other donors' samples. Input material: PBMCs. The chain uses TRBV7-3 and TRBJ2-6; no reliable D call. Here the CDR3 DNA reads TGTGCCAGCAGCGCCCAAGGGTTCTCCGGGGCCAACGTCCTGACTTTC. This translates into CASSAQGFSGANVLTF.